These 13 T cell receptor beta chains came from one sample sequenced in a study of metastatic and nonmetastatic thyroid tumors. TCRdb re-called the PCR reads with MiXCR. Here the sample spans just under 45,000 clones, 3% to 3.5% being singletons. No treatment had been given to any patient before thyroid surgery. What was sequenced was blood. The receptors stem from a female donor with papillary thyroid cancer or a benign thyroid nodule (not recorded which). Some clones in this sample may be carry-over from other donors' samples.

This clone was seen a few times. The V call is TRBV12-3 or TRBV12-4, the J call TRBJ2-5; a possible D gene is TRBD1 (6 bases). The CDR3 is 15 residues long. V was clipped by 2 bases and J by 3 bases, with 13 bases between them. CDR3 protein: CASSLYGGQEETQYF. DNA of the CDR3: TGTGCCAGCAGTTTATATGGGGGCCAGGAAGAGACCCAGTACTTC.

This clone was detected only a few times. The CDR3 reads CATSDGRDSHTGELFF. The CDR3 nucleotides are TGTGCCACCAGTGACGGAAGGGACAGTCACACCGGGGAGCTGTTTTTT. The V call is TRBV24-1, the J call TRBJ2-2; 7 nucleotides align to TRBD1. CDR1 is KGHDR, CDR2 SFDVKD, per germline. There are 16 residues in the CDR3. The V segment lost 4 bases and the J segment 3 bases; nucleotides outside the gene matches: 7.

The V and J genes are TRBV5-1 and TRBJ2-3, with D tentatively TRBD2 (6 bases). CDR1 is SGHRS and CDR2 is YFSETQ in the germline V gene. The CDR3 length is 15 residues. Trimming cost V 5 bases and J 4 bases, with 17 bases left between them. In DNA, the CDR3 is TGCGCCAGCAGGGAGGGACTGGCGGGTTCAGATACGCAGTATTTT. Encoded protein: CASREGLAGSDTQYF.

This clone occurred many times. The J gene is TRBJ2-5, the V gene TRBV19; tentative D call: TRBD2 (5 bases). CDR1 is LNHDA, CDR2 SQIVND, per germline (reference sequence). The V gene lost 1 base and the J gene lost 5 bases, with 14 bases spanning the gap. The CDR3 has 15 residues. Here the CDR3 reads CASSIAGPGWETQYF. CDR3 coding DNA: TGTGCCAGTAGTATAGCCGGTCCGGGGTGGGAGACCCAGTACTTC.

This clone has ten or more counts. The chain uses TRBV10-3 and TRBJ2-1; D is possibly TRBD2 (5 bases). Germline V gene data show CDR1 as ENHRY and CDR2 as SYGVKD. Trimming took off 7 bases at V and 3 bases at J, with 13 bases between the two ends. The CDR3 is 14 residues long. CDR3 amino acids: CAIKFSEIYNEQFF. CDR3 nucleotides: TGTGCCATCAAATTTAGCGAGATCTACAATGAGCAGTTCTTC.

There are many counts of this clone. The chain carries TRBV30 and TRBJ2-7, with D hard to call. Germline loops: CDR1 GTSNPN, CDR2 SVGIG (reference sequence). V was trimmed by 5 bases and J by 5 bases, leaving 13 bases between them. This CDR3 region has 12 residues. CDR3 coding DNA: TGTGCCTGGGCCGGGCGTATGGACGAGCAGTACTTC. This codes for CAWAGRMDEQYF.

This clone was seen ten or more times. This chain links TRBV2 with TRBJ1-1; 9 bases agree with TRBD1. The CDR3 runs to 15 residues. V dropped 6 bases and J dropped 3; count of bases not matched to a gene: 8. Germline V gene sequence: CDR1 SNHLY, CDR2 FYNNEI. The CDR3: CASRSQGATHTEAFF. CDR3 nucleotides: TGTGCCAGCAGGTCACAGGGGGCCACCCACACTGAAGCTTTCTTT. The variable domain in full, completed from reference TRBV2 and TRBJ1-1, reads EPEVTQTPSHQVTQMGQEVILRCVPISNHLYFYWYRQILGQKVEFLVSFYNNEISEKSEIFDDQFSVERPDGSNFTLKIRSTKLEDSAMYFCASRSQGATHTEAFFGQGTRLTVV.

This clone has ten or more counts. The J gene is TRBJ2-1, the V gene TRBV20-1; weak D call: TRBD2 (6 bases). This CDR3 has 12 residues. Germline V gene lookup returns CDR1 DFQATT and CDR2 SNEGSKA (reference sequence). With 3 bases removed from V and 9 bases from J, the gap between germline ends came to 12 bases. CDR3 loop: CSASGSRVEQFF. As DNA, the CDR3 is TGCAGTGCTAGCGGGAGTCGGGTTGAGCAGTTCTTC.

The CDR3 reads CSAPRFRGEQYF. CDR3 nucleotide sequence: TGCAGTGCTCCTCGATTTAGAGGCGAGCAGTACTTC. The V and J genes are TRBV20-1 and TRBJ2-7; D is unclear. Germline assignment: CDR1 DFQATT and CDR2 SNEGSKA (reference sequence). This CDR3 has 12 residues. V was pared by 5 bases and J by 6 bases, with 14 bases between.

This clone was seen once. The junction does not match germline at one end; this may be a read error. The chain carries TRBV6-1 and TRBJ1-1, with TRBD1 matching 7 bases. CDR1 MNHNS and CDR2 SASEGT come from the germline V gene. The CDR3 length is 13 residues. Here the CDR3 DNA reads TGTGCCAGCACTCTCAGGGGGGACACTGAAGCGTTCTTT. This sequence encodes CASTLRGDTEAFF.

This clone was seen repeatedly, ten times or more. The rearrangement links TRBV30 to TRBJ1-5; 7 bases fit TRBD1. J lost 6 bases, V lost 2 bases, and 10 bases had no gene match. The length of the CDR3 is 15 residues. Looked up from germline, CDR1 is GTSNPN and CDR2 is SVGIG (reference sequence). In DNA, the CDR3 is TGTGCCTGGAGTCCCCCCTCAGGGGGGCTTCAGCCCCAGCATTTT. Amino acids: CAWSPPSGGLQPQHF.

This clone was recorded at least ten times. The chain employs TRBV5-1 and TRBJ1-2; maybe TRBD1 (5 bases). Per the germline V gene, CDR1 is SGHRS and CDR2 is YFSETQ. The CDR3 runs to 13 residues. V was trimmed by 0 bases and J by 4 bases, leaving 7 bases between them. In DNA, the CDR3 is TGCGCCAGCAGCTTGGCCGGGGGCTATGGCTACACCTTC. It specifies CASSLAGGYGYTF.

Ten or more counts support this clone. The chain uses TRBV18 and TRBJ1-4; 7 bases agree with TRBD1. CDR1 is KGHSH, CDR2 LQKENI, per germline. V gave up 8 bases and J gave up 5 bases; unmatched junction bases: 8. The CDR3 spans 14 residues. The CDR3 sequence: CASQGTDSNEKLFF. The CDR3 DNA is TGTGCCAGCCAAGGGACAGATTCGAATGAAAAACTGTTTTTT.